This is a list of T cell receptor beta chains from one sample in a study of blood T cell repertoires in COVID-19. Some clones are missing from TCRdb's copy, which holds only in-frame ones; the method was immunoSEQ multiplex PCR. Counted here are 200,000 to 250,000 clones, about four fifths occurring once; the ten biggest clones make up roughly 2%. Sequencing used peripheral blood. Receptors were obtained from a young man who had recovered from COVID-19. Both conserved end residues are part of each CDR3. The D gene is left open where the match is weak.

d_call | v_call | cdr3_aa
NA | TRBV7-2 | CASSLGGTRNEKLFF
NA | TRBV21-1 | CASSKSCEDIQYF
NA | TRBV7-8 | CASSLGSLLLPLHF
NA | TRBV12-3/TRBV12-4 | CASSFGVGTTIYF
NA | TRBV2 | CASSEASHTEAFF
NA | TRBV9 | CASSTSGGTEAFF
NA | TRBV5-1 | CASSQRTGTDTQYF
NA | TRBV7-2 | CASSSNARGYNSPLHF
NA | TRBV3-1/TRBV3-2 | CASSQVNGDYGYTF
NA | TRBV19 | CASSPLGWQETQYF
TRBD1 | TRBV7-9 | CASSLPPGQQAAHQPQHF
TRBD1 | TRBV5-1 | CASSLGTGAAETQYF
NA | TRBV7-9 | CASSDGQTSNSPLHF
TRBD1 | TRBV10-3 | CAISEGQGLSNEQFF
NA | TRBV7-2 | CASSPRQAPNTEAFF
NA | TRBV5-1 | CASSLASGIPQETQYF
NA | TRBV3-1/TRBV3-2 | CASRESGLMNTEAFF
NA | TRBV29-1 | CSCPPTGSSTEAFF
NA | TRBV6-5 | CASSYRASNQPQHF
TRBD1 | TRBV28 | CASSLWDRGGFF
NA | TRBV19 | CASQGREYYGYTF
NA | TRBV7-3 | CASSTHRGGEETQYF
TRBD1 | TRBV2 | CASQGLGQGVTEAFF
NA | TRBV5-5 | CASSLLGGTNSPLHF
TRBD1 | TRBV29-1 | CSVRQGNYGYTF
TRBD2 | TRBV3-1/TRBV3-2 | CASSQFLAGNQETQYF
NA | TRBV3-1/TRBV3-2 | CASSQSTLAYNEQFF
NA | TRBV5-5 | CASSQTGYTEAFF
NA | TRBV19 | CASKAGREGGYTF
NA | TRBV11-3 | CASSLVVGGEQYF
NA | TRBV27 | CASSLFSSNQPQHF
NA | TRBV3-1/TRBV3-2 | CASSQDIPGAKNIQYF
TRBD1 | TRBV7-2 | CASSSSATGAAGNTIYF
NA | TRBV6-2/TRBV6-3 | CASSYGLGTPNTEAFF
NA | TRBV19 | CASSIGTVNTGELFF
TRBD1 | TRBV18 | CASSRVQGEETQYF
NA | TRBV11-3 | CASSSGGTDTQYF
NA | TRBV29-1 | CSVFQRYNEQFF
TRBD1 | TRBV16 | CASSPRGDYTEAFF
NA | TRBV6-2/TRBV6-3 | CASSPPPLRQGRVSWQFF
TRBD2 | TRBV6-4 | CASSPTSGGADTQYF
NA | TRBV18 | CASSPGQRIGYNQPQHF
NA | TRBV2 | CASSNQGKETQYF
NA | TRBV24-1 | CATADGAGETQYF
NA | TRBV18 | CASSVGQQETQYF
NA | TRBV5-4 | CASSLARGGYNSPLHF
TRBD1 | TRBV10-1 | CASSPGGAKTEAFF
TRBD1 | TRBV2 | CASNGQGGDTQYF
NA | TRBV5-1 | CASSVSQGSYEQYF
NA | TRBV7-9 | CASSPEYGTEAFF
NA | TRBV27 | CASSLSATVFNQPQHF
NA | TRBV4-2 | CASSPSTFRDPHNEQFF
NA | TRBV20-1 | CSASSGVDGYTF
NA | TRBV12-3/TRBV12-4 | CASSESYEQYF